A single count supports the clone carrying this T cell receptor (beta chain). Trimming cost V 6 bases and J 0 bases; bases outside gene matches: 2. The CDR3 contains 14 residues. Germline V gene lookup returns CDR1 ENHRY and CDR2 SYGVKD. This specimen comes from a study of blood T cell repertoires in COVID-19. Under the authors' procedure: Nucleated cell number was recorded as an estimate derived from reference gene primer amplification. The table came from immunoSEQ multiplex PCR; TCRdb's copy has only in-frame clones and leaves some out. V, J and clone size derive from that table, while D and trimming were established from the DNA sequence. The sample shows 90,000 to 120,000 clones, approximately 84% of them seen only once.

This clonotype was obtained from a human donor in a cohort sampled during active COVID-19. This rearrangement joins TRBV10-3 to TRBJ2-3, with 8 bases that match TRBD2. What was sequenced was peripheral blood. Here the CDR3 reads CAIRASGSTDTQYF. CDR3 nucleotide sequence: TGTGCCATCAGAGCTAGCGGGAGCACAGATACGCAGTATTTT.